These 30 T cell receptor beta chains came from one sample sequenced in a study of OX40 agonist ivuxolimab in advanced cancers. Measured with immunoSEQ multiplex PCR; TCRdb has only the in-frame clones, and not every one. The sample shows roughly 93,000 clones, under 90% of them seen only once. This sample comprised CD4+ or CD8+ T cells sorted from blood, obtained in a trial of the OX40 agonist ivuxolimab. Receptor source: an adult with an advanced solid tumor such as melanoma, head and neck, liver or kidney cancer.

The chain uses TRBV7-2 and TRBJ1-2; D unclear. V was clipped by 5 bases and J by 2 bases, with 12 bases between them. Germline V CDR1 and CDR2: SGHTA, FQGNSA. The CDR3 length is 14 residues. CDR3 sequence (DNA): TGTGCCAGCAGCCCCCTTGGGGTAAACTATGGCTACACCTTC. Translated, it gives CASSPLGVNYGYTF.

By frequency in the sample, this clone is large (0.1 to 1%). V is TRBV27 and J is TRBJ1-5, with 7 nucleotides matching TRBD1. CDR1 is MNHEY and CDR2 is SMNVEV in the germline V gene (reference sequence). V gave up 5 bases and J gave up 7 bases; unmatched junction bases: 8. The CDR3 is 14 residues long. CDR3 coding DNA: TGTGCCAGCAGTGACAGGGTAAGAGGGCAGCCCCAGCATTTT. It is translated as CASSDRVRGQPQHF.

The chain combines TRBV19 with TRBJ2-7, with 12 bases that match TRBD2. This CDR3 region has 15 residues. Germline V gene sequence: CDR1 LNHDA, CDR2 SQIVND (reference sequence). Trimming at V came to 7 bases and at J to 7 bases, leaving 11 bases not matched to a gene. CDR3 protein: CASTTTSGRGSEQYF. The CDR3 DNA reads TGTGCCAGTACCACGACTAGCGGGAGAGGTAGTGAGCAGTACTTC.

The chain carries TRBV6-5 and TRBJ1-1, with D perhaps matching TRBD1 (5 bases). CDR3 size: 11 residues. Germline V gene lookup returns CDR1 MNHEY and CDR2 SVGAGI. Trimming shortened V by 6 bases and J by 5 bases, and 7 bases separated the two germline ends. The CDR3 loop reads CASRRGTEAFF. Written as DNA, the CDR3 is TGTGCCAGCAGAAGGGGTACTGAAGCTTTCTTT.

V is TRBV6-5 and J is TRBJ2-5, with 10 bases matching TRBD2. The J call may be faulty, since TRBJ2-7 better matches the DNA end. In germline, CDR1 is MNHEY, CDR2 SVGAGI. CDR3 length: 15 amino acids. The CDR3 coding sequence is TGTGCCAGCAGTACCCGGACTAGCGGTTCCTACGAGCAGTACTTC. Amino acid sequence: CASSTRTSGSYEQYF.

This sequence joins TRBV4-1 and TRBJ2-3; 8 nucleotides align to TRBD2. The V segment lost 5 bases and the J segment 5 bases; nucleotides outside the gene matches: 9. CDR1 and CDR2 (germline): MGHRA, YSYEKL. The CDR3 sequence is 15 residues long. CDR3 DNA sequence: TGCGCCAGCAGCGAGGGGGTGGCGGGGGGAGATACGCAGTATTTT. It translates to CASSEGVAGGDTQYF.

The chain carries TRBV7-9 and TRBJ2-3; D is possibly TRBD2 (6 bases). Trimming shortened V by 5 bases and J by 5 bases, and 11 bases separated the two germline ends. The CDR3 has 13 amino acids. In germline, CDR1 is SEHNR, CDR2 FQNEAQ (reference sequence). CDR3 amino acids: CASSQLARDTQYF. In nucleotides, the CDR3 is TGTGCCAGCAGCCAACTAGCCAGAGATACGCAGTATTTT.

In its sample, this clone was seen once. This chain connects TRBV10-1 to TRBJ2-3; 7 positions agree with TRBD2. With V trimmed by 6 bases and J by 13 bases, 10 bases remained unmatched. The CDR3 totals 12 residues. Germline loops: CDR1 WNHNN, CDR2 SYGVQD (reference sequence). The CDR3 reads CASRKRRGYKYF. CDR3 DNA: TGCGCCAGCAGGAAGAGGCGGGGGTACAAGTATTTT.

The chain combines TRBV19 with TRBJ2-7, with D possibly matching TRBD1 (6 bases). The germline CDR1 and CDR2 sequences are LNHDA and SQIVND (reference sequence). Trimming removed 3 bases at V and 0 bases at J, with 12 bases between. There are 15 residues in the CDR3. CDR3 residues: CASSMKTGNSYEQYF. DNA of the CDR3: TGTGCCAGTAGTATGAAGACAGGCAACTCCTACGAGCAGTACTTC.

V and J are TRBV2 and TRBJ2-3, with D possibly matching TRBD1 (6 bases). There are 15 residues in the CDR3. Trimming stripped 8 bases from V and 2 bases from J, with 17 bases between. Looked up from germline, CDR1 is SNHLY and CDR2 is FYNNEI. The CDR3 DNA sequence: TGTGCCAGCTGGGGGCAGGGGACGGACACAGATACGCAGTATTTT. Protein: CASWGQGTDTDTQYF.

The J gene is TRBJ2-7, the V gene TRBV7-2; possible D gene TRBD2, 5 bases. The CDR3 is 14 residues long. Trimming stripped 4 bases from V and 6 bases from J, with 16 bases between. Germline CDR1 is SGHTA and CDR2 is FQGNSA. CDR3 amino acids: CASSSTTGSGEQYF. The CDR3, as DNA: TGTGCCAGCAGCTCAACCACGGGGTCGGGCGAGCAGTACTTC.

The chain carries TRBV7-8 and TRBJ1-4; possible D gene TRBD1, 5 bases. The CDR3 has 12 residues. Trimming removed 4 bases at V and 7 bases at J, with 7 bases between. CDR1 is SGHVS, CDR2 FQNEAQ, per germline. The CDR3 region has the DNA TGTGCCAGCAGCTCGGGACTTGAAAAACTGTTTTTT. Its translation is CASSSGLEKLFF. The full variable domain, in which reference TRBV7-8 and TRBJ1-4 provide the parts outside the CDR3, is GAGVSQSPRYKVAKRGQDVALRCDPISGHVSLFWYQQALGQGPEFLTYFQNEAQLDKSGLPSDRFFAERPEGSVSTLKIQRTQQEDSAVYLCASSSGLEKLFFGSGTQLSVL.

The chain couples TRBV9 to TRBJ2-3, with 12 bases fitting TRBD2. This CDR3 is 16 amino acids long. Germline values: CDR1 SGDLS, CDR2 YYNGEE. V trimming: 4 bases; J trimming: 3 bases; junction bases outside the gene matches: 6. The CDR3 sequence: CASSSRTSGITDTQYF. The CDR3 DNA reads TGTGCCAGCAGCTCTCGGACTAGCGGGATAACAGATACGCAGTATTTT.

V is TRBV7-3 and J is TRBJ2-2; tentative D call: TRBD2 (5 bases). CDR3 length equals 13 residues. Per germline, CDR1 SGHTA and CDR2 FQGTGA. Trimming cost V 3 bases and J 5 bases, with 7 bases left between them. CDR3 nucleotides: TGTGCCAGCAGCTTTTCGGGGACCGGGGAGCTGTTTTTT. Translated: CASSFSGTGELFF.

This clone was seen just once. V usage is TRBV2 and J usage is TRBJ1-4; 8 nucleotides align to TRBD1. Germline lookup yields CDR1 SNHLY and CDR2 FYNNEI. The V segment lost 7 bases and the J segment 2 bases; nucleotides outside the gene matches: 6. The CDR3 has 15 amino acids. The CDR3 spells CASTRTGNTNEKLFF. CDR3 bases: TGTGCCAGCACCAGGACAGGGAACACTAATGAAAAACTGTTTTTT.

This clone turned up a few times. V is TRBV7-9 and J is TRBJ2-5, with 9 bases fitting TRBD2. Germline values: CDR1 SEHNR, CDR2 FQNEAQ (reference sequence). The CDR3 is made up of 16 amino acids. J gave up 5 bases and V 1 base, and 8 bases lay outside the gene matches. CDR3 amino acids: CASSLGSGGLMETQYF. In nucleotides, the CDR3 is TGTGCCAGCAGCTTAGGGAGCGGGGGGCTGATGGAGACCCAGTACTTC.

This sequence joins TRBV5-1 and TRBJ2-2, with 7 nucleotides matching TRBD1. The CDR3 extends over 15 amino acids. Trimming removed 2 bases from V and 4 bases from J; junction bases left unmatched: 5. Per germline, CDR1 SGHRS and CDR2 YFSETQ. The CDR3 loop is CASSFPAGGTGELFF. CDR3 DNA sequence: TGCGCCAGCAGCTTCCCGGCAGGGGGCACCGGGGAGCTGTTTTTT.

The chain has TRBV10-3 and TRBJ2-7, with 7 bases identical to TRBD1. CDR3 length: 14 residues. Per germline, CDR1 ENHRY and CDR2 SYGVKD. V trimming: 10 bases; J trimming: 0 bases; junction bases outside the gene matches: 9. The CDR3 DNA reads TGTGCCACTGCCGGGACAGTGAGCTCCTACGAGCAGTACTTC. The encoded protein is CATAGTVSSYEQYF.

This clone was observed a handful of times. The V and J genes are TRBV9 and TRBJ1-2, with 10 nucleotides matching TRBD1. Germline CDR1 SGDLS, CDR2 YYNGEE. CDR3 length: 16 amino acids. J lost 7 bases, V lost 3 bases, and 12 bases had no gene match. CDR3: CASSARQGALAPGYTF. DNA for the CDR3: TGTGCCAGCAGCGCACGACAGGGGGCCCTAGCTCCTGGCTACACCTTC.

Only one count was recorded for this clone. The chain has TRBV5-1 and TRBJ2-7; 11 nucleotides agree with TRBD2. The V and J ends lost 4 bases and 2 bases, in that order; junction bases with no gene match: 11. This CDR3 region has 17 residues. CDR1 and CDR2 from the germline V gene are SGHRS and YFSETQ. The CDR3 reads CASSLTRTSGSTYEQYF. As DNA, the CDR3 is TGCGCCAGCAGCCTCACCCGGACTAGCGGGTCGACCTACGAGCAGTACTTC.

The V call is TRBV7-2, the J call TRBJ2-2, with D possibly being TRBD1 or TRBD2 (6 bases each). The CDR3 contains 17 residues. Germline V gene sequence: CDR1 SGHTA, CDR2 FQGNSA. The V end lost 2 bases, the J end lost 6 bases, and 19 bases lay between the germline ends. This CDR3 is CASSLKGRGEAAGELFF. The CDR3 DNA reads as TGTGCCAGCAGCTTAAAGGGAAGGGGGGAAGCTGCCGGGGAGCTGTTTTTT.

The rearrangement joins TRBV19 to TRBJ2-3, with 7 bases fitting TRBD2. Germline lookup yields CDR1 LNHDA and CDR2 SQIVND (reference sequence). The CDR3 contains 17 residues. With V trimmed by 5 bases and J by 1 base, 12 bases remained unmatched. The CDR3 bases are TGTGCCAGTAGTCCCGCCGTCTATCGGGAGGGCACAGATACGCAGTATTTT. Its protein product is CASSPAVYREGTDTQYF.

The rearrangement links TRBV30 to TRBJ2-1; D is undetermined. V lost 8 bases and J lost 0, with 11 bases in between. Germline CDR1 is GTSNPN and CDR2 is SVGIG (reference sequence). This CDR3 has 13 amino acids. This CDR3 is CARSTNSYNEQFF. The CDR3 DNA reads TGTGCCCGCTCGACCAACTCCTACAATGAGCAGTTCTTC.

The chain couples TRBV6-5 to TRBJ1-2; 9 nucleotides match TRBD1. This CDR3 spans 13 amino acids. Germline values: CDR1 MNHEY, CDR2 SVGAGI. The ends lost 8 bases at V and 3 bases at J; junction bases unmatched: 4. CDR3 amino acids: CASRTGEDYGYTF. The CDR3 DNA sequence: TGTGCCAGCCGGACAGGGGAGGACTATGGCTACACCTTC.

The V and J genes are TRBV29-1 and TRBJ1-1; no reliable D call. Trimming pared 5 bases from V and 0 bases from J, leaving 4 bases between. This CDR3 spans 11 amino acids. CDR1 and CDR2 (germline): SQVTM, ANQGSEA. This CDR3 is CSVMMNTEAFF. As DNA, the CDR3 is TGCAGCGTTATGATGAACACTGAAGCTTTCTTT.

The chain couples TRBV15 to TRBJ1-5; no firm D call. The CDR3 totals 15 residues. V lost 3 bases, J lost 1 base, and 10 bases lay in between. Germline CDR1 reads LNHNV; CDR2 reads YYDKDF (reference sequence). The CDR3 is CATSSGRDSNQPQHF. DNA of the CDR3: TGTGCCACCAGCAGTGGGCGCGACAGCAATCAGCCCCAGCATTTT.

This chain connects TRBV9 to TRBJ1-2; no definite D call. This CDR3 spans 14 amino acids. With 0 bases removed from V and 5 bases from J, the gap between germline ends came to 11 bases. Germline V gene sequence: CDR1 SGDLS, CDR2 YYNGEE. The CDR3 sequence: CASSVGVIGYGYTF. The CDR3 region has the DNA TGTGCCAGCAGCGTAGGAGTTATCGGGTATGGCTACACCTTC.

The CDR3 loop reads CASSTQGARGNTIYF. The CDR3 DNA is TGTGCCAGCAGCACACAGGGGGCGCGCGGAAACACCATATATTTT. V is TRBV7-8 and J is TRBJ1-3; 9 nucleotides align to TRBD1. The germline gives CDR1 SGHVS, CDR2 FQNEAQ. With 5 bases clipped from V and 4 bases from J, the junction kept 6 bases outside the gene matches. The CDR3 covers 15 residues. The complete variable domain, with remaining parts taken from reference TRBV7-8 and TRBJ1-3, reads GAGVSQSPRYKVAKRGQDVALRCDPISGHVSLFWYQQALGQGPEFLTYFQNEAQLDKSGLPSDRFFAERPEGSVSTLKIQRTQQEDSAVYLCASSTQGARGNTIYFGEGSWLTVV.

The chain carries TRBV11-3 and TRBJ2-1; D remains ambiguous. The CDR3 totals 14 residues. The germline V gene encodes CDR1 SGHNT and CDR2 YENEEA. V was trimmed by 5 bases and J by 5 bases, leaving 13 bases between them. CDR3 nucleotide sequence: TGTGCCAGCAGCCTAACCGGGTTTCACAATGAGCAGTTCTTC. It is translated as CASSLTGFHNEQFF.

This clone was recorded once. The CDR3 DNA reads TGTGCCAGCAGGGGGCGGGGAGAATATAATTCACCCCTCCACTTT. Amino acid sequence: CASRGRGEYNSPLHF. The chain employs TRBV2 and TRBJ1-6, with D maybe TRBD1 (5 bases). The CDR3 is made up of 15 amino acids. Looked up from germline, CDR1 is SNHLY and CDR2 is FYNNEI. V gave up 6 bases and J gave up 4 bases, with 13 bases separating them.